This TCR beta chain comes out of a study of breast tumors, draining lymph nodes, adjacent tissues. Study outcomes and limitations: Tumor and nontumor repertoires were significantly more similar in luminal-like than in basal-like breast cancer. Findings are consistent with lymph node origin and intratumoral expansion of most tumor T cells. Data only fit, rather than demonstrated, lymph node origin of most tumor T cells.

The lymph nodes were axillary draining lymph nodes from breast cancer patients. Each CDR3 protein gets one entry after TCRdb re-called the multiplex PCR reads with MiXCR. The data contain over 200,000 distinct CDR3 sequences, under 35% of them singletons. This clonotype was picked up a small number of times. Its antigen is not identified. The germline V gene has CDR1 MNHEY and CDR2 SMNVEV (reference sequence). The CDR3 has 14 residues. Between the trimmed V and J ends, which lost 5 bases and 0 bases, there was a span of 11 bases. The TCR sequence derives from a female donor with breast cancer. Some clones in this sample may be carry-over from other donors' samples. Sequencing was performed on axillary lymph node tissue. The J gene is TRBJ2-7, the V gene TRBV27; possibly TRBD1 for D (6 bases). CDR3 protein: CASSPLDSSYEQYF. CDR3 DNA: TGTGCCAGCAGTCCCCTGGACAGCTCCTACGAGCAGTACTTC.